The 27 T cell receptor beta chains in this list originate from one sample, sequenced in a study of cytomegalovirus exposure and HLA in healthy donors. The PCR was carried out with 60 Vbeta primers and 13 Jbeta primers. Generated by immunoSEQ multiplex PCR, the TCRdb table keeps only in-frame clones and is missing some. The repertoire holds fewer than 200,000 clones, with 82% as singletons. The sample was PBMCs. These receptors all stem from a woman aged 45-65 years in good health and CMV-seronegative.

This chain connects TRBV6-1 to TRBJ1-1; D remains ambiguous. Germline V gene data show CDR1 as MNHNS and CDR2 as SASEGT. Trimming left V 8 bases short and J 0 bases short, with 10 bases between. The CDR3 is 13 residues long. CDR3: CASVVGVNTEAFF. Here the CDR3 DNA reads TGTGCCAGCGTCGTGGGAGTGAACACTGAAGCTTTCTTT.

Written as DNA, the CDR3 is TGTGCCAGCGCCAGACAGGGCGGTCTAGCTGGAAACACCATATATTTT. It codes for CASARQGGLAGNTIYF. J is TRBJ1-3 and V is TRBV2; 7 nucleotides agree with TRBD1. This CDR3 spans 16 amino acids. Germline trimming cut 8 bases from V and 2 bases from J; bases unmatched to any gene: 12. Germline V gene lookup returns CDR1 SNHLY and CDR2 FYNNEI.

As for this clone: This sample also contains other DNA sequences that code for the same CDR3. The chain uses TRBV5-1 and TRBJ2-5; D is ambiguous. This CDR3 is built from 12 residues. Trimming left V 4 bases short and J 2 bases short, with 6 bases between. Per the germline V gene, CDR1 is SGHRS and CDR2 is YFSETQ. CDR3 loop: CASSPTQETQYF. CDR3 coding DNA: TGCGCCAGCAGCCCTACTCAAGAGACCCAGTACTTC.

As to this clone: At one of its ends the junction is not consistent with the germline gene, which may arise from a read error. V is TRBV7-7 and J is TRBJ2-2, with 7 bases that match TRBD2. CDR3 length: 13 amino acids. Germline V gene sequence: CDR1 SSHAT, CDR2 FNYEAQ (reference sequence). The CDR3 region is CASSLAGDGELFF. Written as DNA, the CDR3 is TGTGCTAGCAGCTTAGCGGGCGACGGGGAGCTGTTTTTT.

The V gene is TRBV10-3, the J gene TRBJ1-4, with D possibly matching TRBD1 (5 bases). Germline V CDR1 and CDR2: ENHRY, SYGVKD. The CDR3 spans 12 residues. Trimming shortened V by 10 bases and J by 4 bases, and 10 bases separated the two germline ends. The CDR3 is CATQGYNEKLFF. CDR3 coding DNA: TGTGCCACCCAGGGATATAATGAAAAACTGTTTTTT.

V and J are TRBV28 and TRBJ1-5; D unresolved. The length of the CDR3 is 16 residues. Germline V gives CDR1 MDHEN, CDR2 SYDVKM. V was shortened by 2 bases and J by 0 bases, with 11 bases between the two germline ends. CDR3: CASSLLRQLSNQPQHF. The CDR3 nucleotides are TGTGCCAGCAGTTTACTTCGACAACTTAGCAATCAGCCCCAGCATTTT.

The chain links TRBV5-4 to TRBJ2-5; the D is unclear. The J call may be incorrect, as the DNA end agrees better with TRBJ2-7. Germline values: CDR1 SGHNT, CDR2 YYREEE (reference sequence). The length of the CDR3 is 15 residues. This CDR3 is CASSLVAGSSYEQYF. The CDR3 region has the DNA TGTGCCAGCAGCTTGGTGGCAGGCTCCTCCTACGAGCAGTACTTC.

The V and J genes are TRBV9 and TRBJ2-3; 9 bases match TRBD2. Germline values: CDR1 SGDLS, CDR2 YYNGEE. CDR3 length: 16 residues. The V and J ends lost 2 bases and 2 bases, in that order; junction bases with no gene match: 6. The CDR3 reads CASSVKAGGHTDTQYF. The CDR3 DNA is TGTGCCAGCAGCGTGAAAGCGGGGGGACACACAGATACGCAGTATTTT.

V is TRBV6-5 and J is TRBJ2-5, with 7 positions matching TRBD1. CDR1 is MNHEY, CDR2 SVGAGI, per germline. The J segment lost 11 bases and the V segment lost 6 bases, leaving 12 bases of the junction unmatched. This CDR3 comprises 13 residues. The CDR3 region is CASREDRTLEQYF. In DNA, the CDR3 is TGTGCCAGCAGAGAGGACAGGACCTTAGAGCAGTACTTC.

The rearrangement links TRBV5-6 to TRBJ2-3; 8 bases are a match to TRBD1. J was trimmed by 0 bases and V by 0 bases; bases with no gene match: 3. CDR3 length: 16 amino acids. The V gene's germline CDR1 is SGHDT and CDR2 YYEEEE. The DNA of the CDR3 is TGTGCCAGCAGCTTGGGGGACAGGCGAAGCACAGATACGCAGTATTTT. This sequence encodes CASSLGDRRSTDTQYF.

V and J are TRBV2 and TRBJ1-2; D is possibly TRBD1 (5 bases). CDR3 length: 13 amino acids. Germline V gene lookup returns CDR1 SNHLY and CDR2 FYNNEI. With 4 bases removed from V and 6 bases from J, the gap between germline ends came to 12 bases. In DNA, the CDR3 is TGTGCCAGCAGTGCCCAAGACAGAAATGGCTACACCTTC. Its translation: CASSAQDRNGYTF.

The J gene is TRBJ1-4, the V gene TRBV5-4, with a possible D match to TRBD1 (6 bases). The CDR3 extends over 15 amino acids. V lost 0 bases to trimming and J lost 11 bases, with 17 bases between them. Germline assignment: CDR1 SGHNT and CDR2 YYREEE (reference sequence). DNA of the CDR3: TGTGCCAGCAGCTTGGCATCAGGGCAGGGGATGAAACTGTTTTTT. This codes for CASSLASGQGMKLFF.

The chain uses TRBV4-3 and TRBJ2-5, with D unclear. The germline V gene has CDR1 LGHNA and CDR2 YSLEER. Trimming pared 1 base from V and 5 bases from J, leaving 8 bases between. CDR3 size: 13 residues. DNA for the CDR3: TGCGCCAGCAGCCAAGGCCTGAGGGAGACCCAGTACTTC. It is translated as CASSQGLRETQYF.

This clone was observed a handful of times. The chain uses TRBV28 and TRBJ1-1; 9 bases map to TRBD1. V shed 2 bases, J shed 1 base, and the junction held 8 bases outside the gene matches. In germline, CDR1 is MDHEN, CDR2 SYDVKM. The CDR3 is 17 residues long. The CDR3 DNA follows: TGTGCCAGCAGTTTACGTCCCGGGACAGGGAAGAACACTGAAGCTTTCTTT. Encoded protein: CASSLRPGTGKNTEAFF.

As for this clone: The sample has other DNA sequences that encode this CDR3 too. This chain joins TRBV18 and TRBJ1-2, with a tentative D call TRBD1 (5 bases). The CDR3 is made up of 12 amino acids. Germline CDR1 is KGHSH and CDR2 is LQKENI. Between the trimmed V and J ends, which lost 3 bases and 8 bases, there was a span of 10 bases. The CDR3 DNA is TGTGCCAGCTCACCTTTGGGGCAGGGCTACACCTTC. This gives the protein CASSPLGQGYTF.

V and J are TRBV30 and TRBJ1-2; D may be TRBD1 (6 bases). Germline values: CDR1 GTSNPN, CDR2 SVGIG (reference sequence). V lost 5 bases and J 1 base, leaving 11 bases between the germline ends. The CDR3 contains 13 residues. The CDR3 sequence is CAWGGRNNYGYTF. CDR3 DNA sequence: TGTGCCTGGGGGGGCCGGAATAACTATGGCTACACCTTC.

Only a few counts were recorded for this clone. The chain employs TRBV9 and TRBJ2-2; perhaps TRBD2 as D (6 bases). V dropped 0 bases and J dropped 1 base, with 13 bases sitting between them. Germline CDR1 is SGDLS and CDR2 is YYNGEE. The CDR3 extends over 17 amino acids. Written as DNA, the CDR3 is TGTGCCAGCAGCGTAGGTGCGGGGAGAGAGAACACCGGGGAGCTGTTTTTT. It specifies CASSVGAGRENTGELFF.

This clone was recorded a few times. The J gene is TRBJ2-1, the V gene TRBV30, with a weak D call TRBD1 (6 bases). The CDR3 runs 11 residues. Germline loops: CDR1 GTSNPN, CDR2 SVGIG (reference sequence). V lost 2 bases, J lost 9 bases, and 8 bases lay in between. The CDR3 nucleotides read TGTGCCTGGAGTATCAGGGGTGAGCAGTTCTTC. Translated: CAWSIRGEQFF.

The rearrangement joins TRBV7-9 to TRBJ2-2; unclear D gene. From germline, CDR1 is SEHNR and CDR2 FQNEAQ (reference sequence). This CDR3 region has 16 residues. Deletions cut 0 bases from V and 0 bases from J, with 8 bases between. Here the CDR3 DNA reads TGTGCCAGCAGCTTAGCGCGAAGTACGAACACCGGGGAGCTGTTTTTT. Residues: CASSLARSTNTGELFF.

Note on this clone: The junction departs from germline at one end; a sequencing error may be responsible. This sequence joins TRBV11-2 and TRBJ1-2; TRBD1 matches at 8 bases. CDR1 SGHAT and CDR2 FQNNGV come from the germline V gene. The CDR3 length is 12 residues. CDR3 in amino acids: CASSPDSGQAIF. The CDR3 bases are TGTGCCAGCAGCCCGGACTCGGGACAGGCTATCTTC.

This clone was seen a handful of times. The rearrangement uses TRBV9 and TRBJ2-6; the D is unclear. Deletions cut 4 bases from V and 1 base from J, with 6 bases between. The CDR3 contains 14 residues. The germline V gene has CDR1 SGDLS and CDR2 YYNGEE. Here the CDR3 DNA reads TGTGCCAGCAGCCTCCTTTCTGGGGCCAACGTCCTGACTTTC. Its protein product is CASSLLSGANVLTF.

The CDR3 protein is CASSYTMDRVNTEAFF. In DNA, the CDR3 is TGCGCCAGCAGCTACACAATGGACAGGGTGAACACTGAAGCTTTCTTT. The chain couples TRBV5-1 to TRBJ1-1, with 8 positions matching TRBD1. Germline assignment: CDR1 SGHRS and CDR2 YFSETQ. The CDR3 runs 16 residues. V gave up 3 bases and J gave up 0 bases; unmatched junction bases: 7.

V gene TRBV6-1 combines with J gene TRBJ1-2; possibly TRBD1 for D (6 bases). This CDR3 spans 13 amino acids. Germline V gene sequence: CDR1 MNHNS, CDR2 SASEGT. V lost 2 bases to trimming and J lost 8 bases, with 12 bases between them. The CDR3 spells CASSELIGGGYTF. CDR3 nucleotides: TGTGCCAGCAGTGAATTAATAGGGGGAGGCTACACCTTC.

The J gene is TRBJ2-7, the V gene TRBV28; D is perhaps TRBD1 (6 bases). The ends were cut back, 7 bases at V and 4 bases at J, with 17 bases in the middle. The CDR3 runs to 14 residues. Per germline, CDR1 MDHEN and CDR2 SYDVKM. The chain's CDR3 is CASTVIDRRYEQYF. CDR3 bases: TGTGCCAGCACCGTGATTGACAGGCGGTACGAGCAGTACTTC.

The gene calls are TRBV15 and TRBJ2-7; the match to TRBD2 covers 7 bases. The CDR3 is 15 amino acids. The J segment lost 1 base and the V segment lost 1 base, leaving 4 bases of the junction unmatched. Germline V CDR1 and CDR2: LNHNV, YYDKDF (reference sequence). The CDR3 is CATSRARGSSYEQYF. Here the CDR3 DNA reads TGTGCCACCAGCAGAGCGCGCGGGAGTTCCTACGAGCAGTACTTC.

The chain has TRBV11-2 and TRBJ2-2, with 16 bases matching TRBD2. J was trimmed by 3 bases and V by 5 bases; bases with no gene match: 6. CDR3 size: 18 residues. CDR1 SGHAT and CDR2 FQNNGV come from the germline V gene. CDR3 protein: CASSRGLAGGHYTGELFF. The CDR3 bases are TGTGCCAGCAGCCGGGGACTAGCGGGGGGGCATTACACCGGGGAGCTGTTTTTT.

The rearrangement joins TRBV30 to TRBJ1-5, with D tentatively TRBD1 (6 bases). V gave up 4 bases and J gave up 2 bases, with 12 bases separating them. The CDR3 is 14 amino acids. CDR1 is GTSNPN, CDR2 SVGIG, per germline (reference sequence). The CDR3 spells CAWNTGLGNQPQHF. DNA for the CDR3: TGTGCCTGGAATACAGGGTTGGGCAATCAGCCCCAGCATTTT.